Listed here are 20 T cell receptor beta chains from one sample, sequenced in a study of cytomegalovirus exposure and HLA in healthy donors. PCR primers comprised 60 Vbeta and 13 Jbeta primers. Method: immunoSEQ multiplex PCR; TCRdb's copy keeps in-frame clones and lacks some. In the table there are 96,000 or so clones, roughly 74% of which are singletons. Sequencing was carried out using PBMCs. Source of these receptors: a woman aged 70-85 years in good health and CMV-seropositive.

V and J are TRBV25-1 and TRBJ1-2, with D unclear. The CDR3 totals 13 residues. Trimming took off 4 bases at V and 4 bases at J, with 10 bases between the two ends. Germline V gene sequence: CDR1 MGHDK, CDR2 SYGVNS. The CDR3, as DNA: TGTGCCAGCAGTGGCCCGGGGAGCTATGGCTACACCTTC. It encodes CASSGPGSYGYTF.

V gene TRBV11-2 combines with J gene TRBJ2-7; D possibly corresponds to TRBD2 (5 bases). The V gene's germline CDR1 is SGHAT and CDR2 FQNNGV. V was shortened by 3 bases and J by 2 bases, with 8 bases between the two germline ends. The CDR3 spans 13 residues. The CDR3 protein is CASSFGEPYEQYF. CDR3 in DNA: TGTGCCAGCAGCTTCGGGGAGCCCTACGAGCAGTACTTC. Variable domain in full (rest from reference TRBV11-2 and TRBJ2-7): EAGVAQSPRYKIIEKRQSVAFWCNPISGHATLYWYQQILGQGPKLLIQFQNNGVVDDSQLPKDRFSAERLKGVDSTLKIQPAKLEDSAVYLCASSFGEPYEQYFGPGTRLTVT.

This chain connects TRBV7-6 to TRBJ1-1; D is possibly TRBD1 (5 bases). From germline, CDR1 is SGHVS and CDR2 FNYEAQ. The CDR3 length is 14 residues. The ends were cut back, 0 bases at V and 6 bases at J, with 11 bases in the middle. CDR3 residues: CASSLAQGSPEAFF. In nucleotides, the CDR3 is TGTGCCAGCAGCTTAGCGCAGGGCAGCCCTGAAGCTTTCTTT.

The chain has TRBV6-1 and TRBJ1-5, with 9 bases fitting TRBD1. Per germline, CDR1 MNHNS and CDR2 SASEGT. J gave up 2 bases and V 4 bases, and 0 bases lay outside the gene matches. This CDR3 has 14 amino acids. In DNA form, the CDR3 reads TGTGCCAGCAGTGGGACAGGGGGCAATCAGCCCCAGCATTTT. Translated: CASSGTGGNQPQHF.

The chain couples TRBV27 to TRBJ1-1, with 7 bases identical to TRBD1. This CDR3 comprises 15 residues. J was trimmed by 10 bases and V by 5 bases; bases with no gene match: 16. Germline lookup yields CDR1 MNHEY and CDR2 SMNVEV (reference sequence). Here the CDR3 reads CASSPGTVGPYGAFF. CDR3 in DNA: TGTGCCAGCAGTCCAGGGACAGTTGGGCCGTATGGAGCTTTCTTT.

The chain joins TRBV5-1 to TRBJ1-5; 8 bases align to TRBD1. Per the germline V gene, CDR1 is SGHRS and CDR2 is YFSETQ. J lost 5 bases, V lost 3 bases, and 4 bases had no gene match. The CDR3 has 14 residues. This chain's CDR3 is CASSYDRGDQPQHF. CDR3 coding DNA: TGCGCCAGCAGCTACGACAGGGGTGATCAGCCCCAGCATTTT.

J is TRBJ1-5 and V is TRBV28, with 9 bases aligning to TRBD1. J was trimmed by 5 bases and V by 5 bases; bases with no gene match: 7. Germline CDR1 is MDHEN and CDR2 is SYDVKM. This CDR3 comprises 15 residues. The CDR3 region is CASSPSTGGYQPQHF. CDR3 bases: TGTGCCAGCAGTCCTTCGACAGGGGGATATCAGCCCCAGCATTTT.

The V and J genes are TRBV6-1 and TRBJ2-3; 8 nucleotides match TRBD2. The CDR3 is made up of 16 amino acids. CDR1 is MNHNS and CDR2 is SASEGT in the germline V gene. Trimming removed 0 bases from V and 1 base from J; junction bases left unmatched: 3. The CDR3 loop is CASSEAAAGGTDTQYF. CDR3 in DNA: TGTGCCAGCAGTGAAGCGGCAGCGGGGGGCACAGATACGCAGTATTTT.

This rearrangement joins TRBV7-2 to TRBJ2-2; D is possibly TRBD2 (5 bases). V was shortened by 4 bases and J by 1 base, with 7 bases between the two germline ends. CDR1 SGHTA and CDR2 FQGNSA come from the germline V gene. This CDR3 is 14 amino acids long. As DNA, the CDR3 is TGTGCCAGCAGCTATGGACTGAACACCGGGGAGCTGTTTTTT. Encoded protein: CASSYGLNTGELFF. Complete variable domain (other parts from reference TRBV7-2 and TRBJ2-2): GAGVSQSPSNKVTEKGKDVELRCDPISGHTALYWYRQSLGQGLEFLIYFQGNSAPDKSGLPSDRFSAERTGGSVSTLTIQRTQQEDSAVYLCASSYGLNTGELFFGEGSRLTVL.

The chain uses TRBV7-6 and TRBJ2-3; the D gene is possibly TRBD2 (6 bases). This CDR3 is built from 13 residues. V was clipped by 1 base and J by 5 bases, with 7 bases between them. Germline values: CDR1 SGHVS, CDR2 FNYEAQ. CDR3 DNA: TGTGCCAGCAGCTTAGAAGCGGGAGATACGCAGTATTTT. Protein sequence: CASSLEAGDTQYF.

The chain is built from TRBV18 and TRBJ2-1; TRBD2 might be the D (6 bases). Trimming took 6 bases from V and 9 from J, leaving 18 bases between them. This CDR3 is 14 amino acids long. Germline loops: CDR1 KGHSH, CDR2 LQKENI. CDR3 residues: CASSRTGVGGEQFF. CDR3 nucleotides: TGTGCCAGCTCCCGAACCGGTGTGGGGGGTGAGCAGTTCTTC.

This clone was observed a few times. DNA of the CDR3: TGTGCCAGCAGGGCCCTCTGGCGGGCCTACTACGAGCAGTACTTC. Encoded protein: CASRALWRAYYEQYF. This chain uses TRBV5-8 with TRBJ2-7, with D maybe TRBD2 (5 bases). This CDR3 comprises 15 residues. Germline V CDR1 and CDR2: SGHTS, YDEGEE. Trimming left V 5 bases short and J 3 bases short, with 18 bases between.

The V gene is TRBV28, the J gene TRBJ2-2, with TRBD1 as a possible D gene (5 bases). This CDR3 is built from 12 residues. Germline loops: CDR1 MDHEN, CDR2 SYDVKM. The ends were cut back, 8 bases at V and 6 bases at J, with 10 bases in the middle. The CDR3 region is CASGKGSGELFF. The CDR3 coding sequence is TGTGCCAGCGGAAAGGGGTCCGGGGAGCTGTTTTTT.

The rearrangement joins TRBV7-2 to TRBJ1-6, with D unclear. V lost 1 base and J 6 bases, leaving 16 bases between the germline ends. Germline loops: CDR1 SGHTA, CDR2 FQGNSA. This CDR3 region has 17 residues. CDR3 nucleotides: TGTGCCAGCAGCTTAGTCCCCCCCGGGATAGGTAATTCACCCCTCCACTTT. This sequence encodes CASSLVPPGIGNSPLHF.

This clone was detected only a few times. CDR3 sequence: CASSLGQGGNEKLFF. The CDR3 DNA sequence: TGTGCCAGCAGTCTAGGACAGGGGGGGAATGAAAAACTGTTTTTT. The chain couples TRBV2 to TRBJ1-4; 10 bases line up with TRBD1. The V and J ends lost 5 bases and 5 bases, in that order; junction bases with no gene match: 5. The germline V gene encodes CDR1 SNHLY and CDR2 FYNNEI. This CDR3 is 15 amino acids long.

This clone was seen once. The DNA of the CDR3 is TGTGCCAGCAGATCCCTTCGGGGGGATACGCAGTATTTT. Translation gives CASRSLRGDTQYF. The chain combines TRBV6-5 with TRBJ2-3; TRBD2 might be the D (6 bases). The V gene lost 6 bases and the J gene lost 6 bases, with 13 bases spanning the gap. CDR1 MNHEY and CDR2 SVGAGI come from the germline V gene. This CDR3 is 13 amino acids long.

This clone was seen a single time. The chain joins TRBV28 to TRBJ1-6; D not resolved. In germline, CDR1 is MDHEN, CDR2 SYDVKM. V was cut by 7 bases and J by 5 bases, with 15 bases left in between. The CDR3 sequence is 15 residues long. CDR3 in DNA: TGTGCCAGCACCCCTCATAGTCCAAATAATTCACCCCTCCACTTT. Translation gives CASTPHSPNNSPLHF.

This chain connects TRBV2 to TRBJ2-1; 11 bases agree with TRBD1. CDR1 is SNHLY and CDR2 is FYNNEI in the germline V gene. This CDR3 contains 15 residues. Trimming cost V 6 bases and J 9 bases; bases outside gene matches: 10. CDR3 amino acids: CASSNTGTGGIEQFF. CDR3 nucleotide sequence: TGTGCCAGCAGCAATACCGGGACAGGGGGTATTGAGCAGTTCTTC.

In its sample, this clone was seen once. The CDR3 loop reads CASGQGVGGTEAFF. The CDR3 DNA follows: TGTGCCAGCGGGCAGGGGGTCGGAGGCACTGAAGCTTTCTTT. This chain joins TRBV6-5 and TRBJ1-1, with 7 bases identical to TRBD1. CDR3 length equals 14 residues. With 8 bases clipped from V and 4 bases from J, the junction kept 10 bases outside the gene matches. Per the germline V gene, CDR1 is MNHEY and CDR2 is SVGAGI.

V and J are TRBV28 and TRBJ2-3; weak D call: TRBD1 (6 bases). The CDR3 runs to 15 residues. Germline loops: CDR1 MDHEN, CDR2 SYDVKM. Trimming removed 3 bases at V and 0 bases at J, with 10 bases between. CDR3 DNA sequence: TGTGCCAGCAGTTTCGTGGGGGCTAGCACAGATACGCAGTATTTT. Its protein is CASSFVGASTDTQYF. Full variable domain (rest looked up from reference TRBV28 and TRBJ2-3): DVKVTQSSRYLVKRTGEKVFLECVQDMDHENMFWYRQDPGLGLRLIYFSYDVKMKEKGDIPEGYSVSREKKERFSLILESASTNQTSMYLCASSFVGASTDTQYFGPGTRLTVL.